The sequence of this T cell receptor beta chain was determined in a study of T cell repertoires in cytomegalovirus infection. Study-wide background: An indication of both CMV infection and matching HLA type came from public TCR beta signatures.

Germline CDR1 reads MNHNY; CDR2 reads SVGAGI (reference sequence). V dropped 0 bases and J dropped 0; count of bases not matched to a gene: 7. CDR3 length: 18 amino acids. TCRdb re-analysed the reads in MiXCR, keeping a single row per CDR3 protein. Seen here are about 330,000 distinct CDR3 sequences, about 35% observed once, and the top ten hold roughly 12%. To note about this clonotype: Its specificity is not known.

V gene TRBV6-6 combines with J gene TRBJ2-1; 8 positions match TRBD2. The TCR sequence derives from a human donor in good health (CMV status not recorded). Some clones in this sample may be carry-over from other donors' samples. Specimen: cultured PBMCs, collected from culture after CMV antigen stimulation. For the CDR3, the DNA is TGTGCCAGCAGTTACTCTCGGGGGGGGCAGAGCTCCTACAATGAGCAGTTCTTC. Protein sequence: CASSYSRGGQSSYNEQFF.